The clone carrying this TCR beta chain appeared many times. Its matching antigen is unknown. This entry belongs to a study of T cells after yellow fever vaccination. About the research overall: Fractions of low cell number were prepared using SMART-Seq v4 Ultra Low Input.

Trimming pared 0 bases from V and 6 bases from J, leaving 14 bases between. Germline CDR1 is SGHDN and CDR2 is FVKESK. CDR3 size: 15 residues. Findings and limits, study-wide: Post-booster reappearance was seen for most primary-vaccination clones (roughly 97% CD4, roughly 91% CD8). Abundant bulk-population clonotypes could contaminate the FACS-sorted repertoires. The secondary response peaked faster, at day 5 versus 15, but was weaker.

TCRdb reprocessed the 5' RACE reads via MiXCR and lists one record per CDR3 protein. The profile shows 110,000 to 150,000 distinct CDR3 sequences, about 7% of them singletons. Sequences were derived from CD4+ T cells sorted from PBMCs, sampled 10 days after the yellow fever booster vaccination. This chain connects TRBV14 to TRBJ1-2; D is perhaps TRBD1 (6 bases). The receptor was isolated from a man aged 30-40 years who received the YFV17D yellow fever vaccine. The CDR3 DNA is TGTGCCAGCAGCCAAGAATTCGCCAGGGGAGATGGCTACACCTTC. Protein sequence: CASSQEFARGDGYTF.